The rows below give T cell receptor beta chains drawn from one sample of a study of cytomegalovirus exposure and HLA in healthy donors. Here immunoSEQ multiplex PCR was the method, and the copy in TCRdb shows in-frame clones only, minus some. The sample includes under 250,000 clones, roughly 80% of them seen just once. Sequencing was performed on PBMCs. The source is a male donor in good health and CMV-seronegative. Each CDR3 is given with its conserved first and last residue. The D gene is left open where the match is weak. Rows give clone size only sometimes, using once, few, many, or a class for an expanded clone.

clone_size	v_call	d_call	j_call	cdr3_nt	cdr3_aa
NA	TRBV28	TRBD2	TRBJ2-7	TGTGCCAGCAGTACCCCTAGCGGGAGGGCCTACGAGCAGTACTTC	CASSTPSGRAYEQYF
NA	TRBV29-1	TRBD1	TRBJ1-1	TGCAGCGTCCGGACAGGGGAGAACACTGAAGCTTTCTTT	CSVRTGENTEAFF
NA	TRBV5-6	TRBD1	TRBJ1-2	TGTGCCAGCAGGCTCCGGGACAGAGACTATGGCTACACCTTC	CASRLRDRDYGYTF
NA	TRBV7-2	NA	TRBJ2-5	TGTGCCAGCAGCTTAACCCGGACAGCCCAAGAGACCCAGTACTTC	CASSLTRTAQETQYF
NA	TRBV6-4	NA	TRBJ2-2	TGTGCCCGTGGTTCTAGCCTAGCGAACACCGGGGAGCTGTTTTTT	CARGSSLANTGELFF
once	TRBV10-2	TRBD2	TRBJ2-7	TGCGCCAGCAGTGCGAAAGACCGCGGGGGTAGTTCCTACGAGCAGTACTTC	CASSAKDRGGSSYEQYF
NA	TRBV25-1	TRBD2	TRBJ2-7	TGTGCCACCAATAGCGGGAAGCAGTACTTC	CATNSGKQYF
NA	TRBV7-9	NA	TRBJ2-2	TGTGCCAGCAGCCCACCAGTTTCCGGGGGGCTGTTTTTT	CASSPPVSGGLFF
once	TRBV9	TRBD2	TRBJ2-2	TGTGCCAGCGCGAGTCGGGCGGGAGTGACCGGGGAGCTGTTTTTT	CASASRAGVTGELFF
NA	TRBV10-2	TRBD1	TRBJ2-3	TGCGCCAGCAGGGGGGACAGGGCCCCAACAGATACGCAGTATTTT	CASRGDRAPTDTQYF
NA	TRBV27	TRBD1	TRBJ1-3	TGTGCCAGCAGTTTATCCAGGGGGAACACCATATATTTT	CASSLSRGNTIYF
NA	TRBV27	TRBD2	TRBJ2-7	TGTGCCAGCAAGGGAACTAGCGCGTTCTCCTACGAGCAGTACTTC	CASKGTSAFSYEQYF
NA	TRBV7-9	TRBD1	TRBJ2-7	TGTGCCAGCAGCCCACGGGACAGAATCTACGAGCAGTACTTC	CASSPRDRIYEQYF
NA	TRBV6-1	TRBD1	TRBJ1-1	TGTGCCAGCTCTGTGGACAGGGAATGGTCGGAAGCTTTCTTT	CASSVDREWSEAFF
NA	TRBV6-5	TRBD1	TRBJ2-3	TGTGCCAGCAGTCCACAGGGGAACACAGATACGCAGTATTTT	CASSPQGNTDTQYF
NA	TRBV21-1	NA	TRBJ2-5	TGTGCCAGCAGCAAAACCAGGGTACCGCAGACCCAGTACTTC	CASSKTRVPQTQYF
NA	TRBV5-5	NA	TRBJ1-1	TGTGCCAGCAGCTTGGTTAGCGGGGGTGGCACTGAAGCTTTCTTT	CASSLVSGGGTEAFF
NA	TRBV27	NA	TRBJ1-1	TGTGCCAGCAGTTTACAGGGAGGAGGGACTGAAGCTTTCTTT	CASSLQGGGTEAFF
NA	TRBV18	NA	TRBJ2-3	TGTGCCAGCTCACCACGGCGGTCTAGCACAGATACGCAGTATTTT	CASSPRRSSTDTQYF
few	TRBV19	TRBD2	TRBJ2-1	TGTGCCACCGAAAGCGGGAGGGGGTACAATGAGCAGTTCTTC	CATESGRGYNEQFF
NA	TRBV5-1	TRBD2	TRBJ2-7	TGCGCCAGCAGCTCGACGACTAGCGGAAGGTACGAGCAGTACTTC	CASSSTTSGRYEQYF
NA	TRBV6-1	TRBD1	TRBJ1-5	TGTGCCACCAACCCGACAGGGTGGAATCAGCCCCAGCATTTT	CATNPTGWNQPQHF
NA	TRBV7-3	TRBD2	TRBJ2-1	TGTGCCAGCAGCTCGGGAGCGGGAGTTAGTGGGAATGAGCAGTTCTTC	CASSSGAGVSGNEQFF
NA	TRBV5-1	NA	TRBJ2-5	TGCGCCAGCAGCCCTTGGACGGGACAAGAGACCCAGTACTTC	CASSPWTGQETQYF
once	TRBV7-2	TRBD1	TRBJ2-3	TGTGCCAGCAGCTTTGACAGGGGCACAGATACGCAGTATTTT	CASSFDRGTDTQYF
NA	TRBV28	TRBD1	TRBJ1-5	TGTGCCAGCAGTTACAGGGGGAATCAGCCCCAGCATTTT	CASSYRGNQPQHF
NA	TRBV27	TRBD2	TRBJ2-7	TGTGCCAGCAGTCCGCCGGGACTAGCGGGAGGGCGGCCCATCTACGAGCAGTACTTC	CASSPPGLAGGRPIYEQYF
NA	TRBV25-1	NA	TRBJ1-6	TGTGCCAGCAGTGTCATCAATTCACCCCTCCACTTT	CASSVINSPLHF